The 27 T cell receptor beta chains listed next were all sequenced from one sample in a study of blood T cell repertoires in COVID-19. Clones were sequenced by immunoSEQ multiplex PCR, and TCRdb holds only the in-frame ones, with some missing. The sample lists about 62,000 clones; roughly 90% were seen once. Source material: peripheral blood. These receptors were obtained from a human donor in a cohort sampled during active COVID-19.

The count of this clone is one. The chain carries TRBV28 and TRBJ2-7; D might be TRBD2 (5 bases). The germline V gene has CDR1 MDHEN and CDR2 SYDVKM. Trimming pared 6 bases from V and 5 bases from J, leaving 17 bases between. This CDR3 has 14 residues. DNA of the CDR3: TGTGCCAGCAGCCCACCGGGAAGAAAAAACGAGCAGTACTTC. It encodes CASSPPGRKNEQYF.

This chain uses TRBV5-1 with TRBJ2-6; weak D call: TRBD1 (5 bases). The CDR3 totals 18 residues. Trimming left V 3 bases short and J 0 bases short, with 16 bases between. Germline V gene lookup returns CDR1 SGHRS and CDR2 YFSETQ. CDR3 sequence reads: CASSSTGPSFSGANVLTF. CDR3 nucleotide sequence: TGCGCCAGCAGCTCTACAGGCCCGAGCTTCTCTGGGGCCAACGTCCTGACTTTC. The full variable domain, its missing parts supplied by reference TRBV5-1 and TRBJ2-6, is KAGVTQTPRYLIKTRGQQVTLSCSPISGHRSVSWYQQTPGQGLQFLFEYFSETQRNKGNFPGRFSGRQFSNSRSEMNVSTLELGDSALYLCASSSTGPSFSGANVLTFGAGSRLTVL.

V is TRBV7-3 and J is TRBJ2-1; 8 nucleotides agree with TRBD2. The CDR3 is 14 residues long. The V gene's germline CDR1 is SGHTA and CDR2 FQGTGA. The junction had 3 bases not matched to a gene; V was cut back by 8 bases and J by 0 bases. CDR3 DNA: TGTGCCAGCTCTGCGGGGGGCTCCTACAATGAGCAGTTCTTC. It encodes CASSAGGSYNEQFF.

This chain joins TRBV3-1 (or the pseudogene TRBV3-2) and TRBJ2-4; 7 positions match TRBD1. The CDR3 spans 15 residues. Germline V gene data show CDR1 as LGHDT and CDR2 as YNNKEL (reference sequence). V was clipped by 1 base and J by 4 bases; unmatched bases: 4. The CDR3 DNA reads as TGTGCCAGCAGCCAAGGGGGGACAGAAAAAAACATTCAGTACTTC. It specifies CASSQGGTEKNIQYF.

The CDR3 nucleotides read TGTGCCACCGGAGGGGAAGACACCGGGGAGCTGTTTTTT. It translates to CATGGEDTGELFF. The chain employs TRBV15 and TRBJ2-2; tentatively, D is TRBD2 (6 bases). CDR1 LNHNV and CDR2 YYDKDF come from the germline V gene (reference sequence). The CDR3 consists of 13 residues. V gave up 8 bases and J gave up 3 bases, with 10 bases separating them.

In its sample, this clone was seen once. This chain links TRBV7-2 with TRBJ1-1; tentatively, D is TRBD1 (6 bases). V lost 3 bases and J lost 4, with 9 bases in between. The length of the CDR3 is 13 residues. Germline values: CDR1 SGHTA, CDR2 FQGNSA. The CDR3 region is CASSFRQATEAFF. CDR3 nucleotide sequence: TGTGCCAGCAGCTTCAGACAGGCCACTGAAGCTTTCTTT.

This clone has just one count. The rearrangement joins TRBV30 to TRBJ2-3, with TRBD2 identical over 8 bases. In germline, CDR1 is GTSNPN, CDR2 SVGIG (reference sequence). Germline trimming cut 5 bases from V and 3 bases from J; bases unmatched to any gene: 1. The CDR3 is made up of 12 amino acids. CDR3 DNA sequence: TGTGCCTGGGCTAGCGGGACAGATACGCAGTATTTT. Its translation: CAWASGTDTQYF.

The chain's CDR3 is CASSWRATSGNWQKTSTDTQYF. The CDR3 DNA reads TGTGCCAGTAGTTGGAGGGCTACTAGCGGGAACTGGCAAAAGACTAGCACAGATACGCAGTATTTT. This sequence joins TRBV19 and TRBJ2-3; 10 nucleotides agree with TRBD2. The V and J ends lost 5 bases and 0 bases, in that order; junction bases with no gene match: 23. The V gene's germline CDR1 is LNHDA and CDR2 SQIVND (reference sequence). CDR3 length: 22 amino acids.

This chain uses TRBV24-1 with TRBJ2-3; TRBD2 matches 7 bases. Germline V gives CDR1 KGHDR, CDR2 SFDVKD. The trim removed 1 base at V and 3 bases at J, leaving 6 bases unmatched. The CDR3 is 16 residues long. The CDR3 loop is CATSDFDGGRTDTQYF. The DNA for the CDR3 is TGTGCCACCAGTGATTTTGACGGGGGGAGAACAGATACGCAGTATTTT.

The chain combines TRBV5-6 with TRBJ1-5; no clear D. Germline V lookup: CDR1 SGHDT, CDR2 YYEEEE. The V and J ends lost 2 bases and 3 bases respectively, with 18 bases between them. CDR3 length equals 17 residues. In nucleotides, the CDR3 is TGTGCCAGCAGCTTATTTGGCGTGACGGCGGTCAATCAGCCCCAGCATTTT. As protein: CASSLFGVTAVNQPQHF.

CDR3 DNA sequence: TGTGCCAGTAATGCGGGAAATGAAAAACTGTTTTTT. Its protein is CASNAGNEKLFF. The chain combines TRBV19 with TRBJ1-4; no reliable D call. V was trimmed by 7 bases and J by 5 bases, leaving 8 bases between them. CDR3 length equals 12 residues. Germline V CDR1 and CDR2: LNHDA, SQIVND (reference sequence). Looking up the rest from reference TRBV19 and TRBJ1-4 gives the full variable domain: DGGITQSPKYLFRKEGQNVTLSCEQNLNHDAMYWYRQDPGQGLRLIYYSQIVNDFQKGDIAEGYSVSREKKESFPLTVTSAQKNPTAFYLCASNAGNEKLFFGSGTQLSVL.

The chain uses TRBV27 and TRBJ1-2; TRBD1 is a possible D gene (6 bases). CDR3 length equals 13 residues. Deletions cut 2 bases from V and 6 bases from J, with 10 bases between. Germline values: CDR1 MNHEY, CDR2 SMNVEV (reference sequence). The CDR3 protein is CASSLPTGDGYTF. The CDR3 coding sequence is TGTGCCAGCAGTTTACCGACAGGTGATGGCTACACCTTC.

The chain is built from TRBV2 and TRBJ2-7; 10 bases fit TRBD1. The ends lost 5 bases at V and 6 bases at J; junction bases unmatched: 13. CDR1 SNHLY and CDR2 FYNNEI come from the germline V gene. CDR3 length equals 16 residues. CDR3 amino acids: CASSPYKDRGRSEQYF. The CDR3 nucleotides read TGTGCCAGCAGTCCTTACAAAGACAGGGGGCGTAGCGAGCAGTACTTC.

This chain links TRBV6-1 with TRBJ1-6; 9 bases match TRBD1. The CDR3 spans 17 residues. J gave up 5 bases and V 0 bases, and 5 bases lay outside the gene matches. CDR1 and CDR2 (germline): MNHNS, SASEGT. The CDR3: CASSEASGTGNNSPLHF. DNA of the CDR3: TGTGCCAGCAGTGAAGCGTCCGGGACAGGGAATAATTCACCCCTCCACTTT.

The count of this clone is one. The chain links TRBV18 to TRBJ1-4; 7 bases match TRBD1. J was trimmed by 8 bases and V by 6 bases; bases with no gene match: 9. The CDR3 runs 14 residues. Germline CDR1 is KGHSH and CDR2 is LQKENI. DNA for the CDR3: TGTGCCAGCTCGCTACAGGGGTTAAGGGAAAAACTGTTTTTT. Translated, it gives CASSLQGLREKLFF.

In its sample, this clone was seen once. The chain links TRBV19 to TRBJ2-7; 7 nucleotides line up with TRBD2. The germline gives CDR1 LNHDA, CDR2 SQIVND (reference sequence). The CDR3 sequence is 14 residues long. The junction had 7 bases not matched to a gene; V was cut back by 5 bases and J by 3 bases. CDR3 coding DNA: TGTGCCAGTAGTTCGGCTAGCGGTTACTACGAGCAGTACTTC. It encodes CASSSASGYYEQYF.

The chain uses TRBV4-2 and TRBJ2-3; the D gene is possibly TRBD1 (6 bases). Germline V CDR1 and CDR2: LGHNA, YNFKEQ. The length of the CDR3 is 16 residues. V lost 2 bases and J lost 3, with 15 bases in between. This chain's CDR3 is CASSQPLTGYTDTQYF. For the CDR3, the DNA is TGTGCCAGCAGCCAACCCTTGACAGGTTATACAGATACGCAGTATTTT.

The CDR3 sequence is CASSNPPGTGAFSGTEAFF. In DNA form, the CDR3 reads TGTGCCAGCAGCAACCCGCCGGGGACAGGTGCTTTTTCGGGCACTGAAGCTTTCTTT. The chain uses TRBV9 and TRBJ1-1, with TRBD1 matching over 8 bases. V lost 4 bases and J lost 4; bases outside the gene matches: 21. Germline V gives CDR1 SGDLS, CDR2 YYNGEE. CDR3 length equals 19 residues.

The gene calls are TRBV30 and TRBJ2-3; a possible D gene is TRBD2 (5 bases). The CDR3 runs to 16 residues. The V gene lost 3 bases and the J gene lost 4 bases, with 20 bases spanning the gap. CDR1 and CDR2 from the germline V gene are GTSNPN and SVGIG (reference sequence). The CDR3 DNA sequence: TGTGCCTGGAGCGCGAACGTAGCCTCCGGGGCAGATACGCAGTATTTT. The encoded protein is CAWSANVASGADTQYF.

The chain has TRBV20-1 and TRBJ1-1, with no clear D. CDR3 length: 11 residues. Trimming removed 3 bases from V and 4 bases from J, with 6 bases in between. Germline V gene sequence: CDR1 DFQATT, CDR2 SNEGSKA (reference sequence). CDR3 in DNA: TGCAGTGCTAGTTATTCCACTGAAGCTTTCTTT. As protein: CSASYSTEAFF.

The chain combines TRBV12-3 or TRBV12-4 with TRBJ1-2; unclear D gene. The CDR3 has 13 amino acids. The V end lost 7 bases, the J end lost 5 bases, and 14 bases lay between the germline ends. The CDR3 loop reads CASTPSAGYGYTF. DNA for the CDR3: TGTGCCAGCACTCCCTCGGCGGGGTATGGCTACACCTTC.

The rearrangement joins TRBV7-2 to TRBJ1-2; D is possibly TRBD1 (5 bases). The V gene lost 3 bases and the J gene lost 9 bases, with 14 bases spanning the gap. CDR3 size: 13 residues. Per germline, CDR1 SGHTA and CDR2 FQGNSA. CDR3 DNA: TGTGCCAGCAGCTTCGGGGGACTTGCGAGCTACACCTTC. It is translated as CASSFGGLASYTF.

V usage is TRBV4-1 and J usage is TRBJ1-6; D is undetermined. The ends were cut back, 0 bases at V and 7 bases at J, with 22 bases in the middle. This CDR3 contains 19 residues. The germline gives CDR1 MGHRA, CDR2 YSYEKL. CDR3 sequence: CASSQEAPGRVGLNSPLHF. In DNA, the CDR3 is TGCGCCAGCAGCCAAGAGGCCCCTGGGAGGGTAGGTTTGAATTCACCCCTCCACTTT.

This sequence joins TRBV7-5 and TRBJ1-1; TRBD1, the D gene given by the table, was not confirmed from the DNA. TRBV7-5 is labeled a pseudogene. This CDR3 comprises 15 residues. DNA for the CDR3: TGTGCCAGAAGCCACCGGACAGGGGAGGACACTGAAGCTTTCTTT. The encoded protein is CARSHRTGEDTEAFF.

The chain combines TRBV6-5 with TRBJ2-2, with D uncertain. V lost 6 bases to trimming and J lost 6 bases, with 8 bases between them. Germline assignment: CDR1 MNHEY and CDR2 SVGAGI. This CDR3 has 12 residues. CDR3 nucleotides: TGTGCCAGCAGATATTCCGCCGGGGAGCTGTTTTTT. As protein: CASRYSAGELFF.

This rearrangement joins TRBV14 to TRBJ2-3; 15 nucleotides align to TRBD2. V was pared by 0 bases and J by 5 bases, with 15 bases of the junction left unmatched. CDR1 and CDR2 from the germline V gene are SGHDN and FVKESK. CDR3 length: 21 amino acids. The CDR3 loop reads CASSQERRGWTSGRAKDTQYF. As DNA, the CDR3 is TGTGCCAGCAGCCAAGAGAGGAGGGGTTGGACTAGCGGGAGGGCCAAAGATACGCAGTATTTT.

CDR3 protein: CASSLGDLAVDEQFF. The CDR3 bases are TGTGCCAGCAGCTTAGGCGATTTGGCGGTGGATGAGCAGTTCTTC. The genes are TRBV11-3 and TRBJ2-1; D unresolved. V lost 1 base, J lost 8 bases, and 15 bases lay in between. Germline V gene lookup returns CDR1 SGHNT and CDR2 YENEEA. There are 15 residues in the CDR3.